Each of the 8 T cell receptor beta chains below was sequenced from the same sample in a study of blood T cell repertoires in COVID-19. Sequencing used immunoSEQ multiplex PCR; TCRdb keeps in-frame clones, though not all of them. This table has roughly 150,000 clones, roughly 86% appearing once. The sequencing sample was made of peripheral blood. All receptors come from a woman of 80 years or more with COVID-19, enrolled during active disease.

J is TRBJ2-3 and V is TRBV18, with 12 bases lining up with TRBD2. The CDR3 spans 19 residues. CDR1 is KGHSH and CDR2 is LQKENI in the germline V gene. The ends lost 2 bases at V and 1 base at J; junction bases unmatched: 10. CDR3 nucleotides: TGTGCCAGCTCACCAGGACTGAGACTAGCGGGAGCGCGCACAGATACGCAGTATTTT. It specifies CASSPGLRLAGARTDTQYF.

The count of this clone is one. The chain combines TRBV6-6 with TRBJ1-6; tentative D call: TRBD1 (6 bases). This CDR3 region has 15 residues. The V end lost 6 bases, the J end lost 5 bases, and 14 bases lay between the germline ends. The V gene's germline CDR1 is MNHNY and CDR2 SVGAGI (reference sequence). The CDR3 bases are TGTGCCAGCAGGCCCCAGGACAGAGATAATTCACCCCTCCACTTT. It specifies CASRPQDRDNSPLHF.

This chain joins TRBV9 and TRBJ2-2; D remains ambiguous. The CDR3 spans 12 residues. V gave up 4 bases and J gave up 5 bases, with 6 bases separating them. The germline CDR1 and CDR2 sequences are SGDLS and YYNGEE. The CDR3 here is CASSLETGELFF. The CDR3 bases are TGTGCCAGCAGCCTCGAGACCGGGGAGCTGTTTTTT. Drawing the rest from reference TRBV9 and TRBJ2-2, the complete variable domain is DSGVTQTPKHLITATGQRVTLRCSPRSGDLSVYWYQQSLDQGLQFLIQYYNGEERAKGNILERFSAQQFPDLHSELNLSSLELGDSALYFCASSLETGELFFGEGSRLTVL.

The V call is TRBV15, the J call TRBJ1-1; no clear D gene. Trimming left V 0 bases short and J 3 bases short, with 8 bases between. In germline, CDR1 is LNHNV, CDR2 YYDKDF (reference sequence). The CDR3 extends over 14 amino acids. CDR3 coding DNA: TGTGCCACCAGCAGAGATGTGAGGGACACTGAAGCTTTCTTT. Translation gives CATSRDVRDTEAFF.

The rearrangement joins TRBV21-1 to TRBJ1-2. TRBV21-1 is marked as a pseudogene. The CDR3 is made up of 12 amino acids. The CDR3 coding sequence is TGTGCCAGCAGCCCCCCACGGGATGGCTACACCTTC. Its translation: CASSPPRDGYTF.

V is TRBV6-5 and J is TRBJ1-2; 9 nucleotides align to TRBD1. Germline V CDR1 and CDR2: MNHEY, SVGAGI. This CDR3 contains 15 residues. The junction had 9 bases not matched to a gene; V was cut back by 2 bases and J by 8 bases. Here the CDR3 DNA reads TGTGCCAGCAGTTACGGACAGGGGAGTCCGAAGGGCTACACCTTC. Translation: CASSYGQGSPKGYTF.

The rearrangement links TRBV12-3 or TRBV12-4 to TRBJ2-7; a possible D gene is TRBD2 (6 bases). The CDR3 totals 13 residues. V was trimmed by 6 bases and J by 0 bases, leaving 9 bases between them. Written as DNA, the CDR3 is TGTGCCAGCAGGTCGACTAGCTCCTACGAGCAGTACTTC. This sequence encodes CASRSTSSYEQYF.

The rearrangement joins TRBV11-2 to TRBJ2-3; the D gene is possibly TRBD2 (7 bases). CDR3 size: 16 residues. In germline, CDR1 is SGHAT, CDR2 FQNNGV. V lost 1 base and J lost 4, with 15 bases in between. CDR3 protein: CASSLGATGRADTQYF. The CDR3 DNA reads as TGTGCCAGCAGCTTAGGGGCAACAGGGAGGGCAGATACGCAGTATTTT.